What follows are 12 T cell receptor beta chains derived from one specimen sequenced in a study of T cells in localized non-small cell lung cancer. TCRdb's table, derived via immunoSEQ multiplex PCR, lists solely in-frame clones and lacks some. The sample has tens of thousands of clones, approximately 90% seen once. Sequenced here: peripheral blood, sampled before any cancer treatment. The receptors were gathered from a man aged 35-75 years with stage I squamous cell lung carcinoma.

This clone has more than one count but fewer than ten. This chain links TRBV30 with TRBJ2-2, with 11 positions matching TRBD1. Germline CDR1 GTSNPN, CDR2 SVGIG (reference sequence). The ends lost 3 bases at V and 5 bases at J; junction bases unmatched: 2. This CDR3 contains 14 residues. The CDR3: CAWRGQGATGELFF. The DNA for the CDR3 is TGTGCCTGGAGAGGACAGGGGGCAACCGGGGAGCTGTTTTTT.

The chain employs TRBV5-4 and TRBJ1-1; TRBD1 aligns across 8 bases. Germline loops: CDR1 SGHNT, CDR2 YYREEE (reference sequence). CDR3 length equals 15 residues. Losses at the gene ends were 4 bases for V and 5 bases for J; bases not matched to a gene: 10. The CDR3, as DNA: TGTGCCAGCAGCCAGCATCAGACAGGGGAAACTGAAGCTTTCTTT. It is translated as CASSQHQTGETEAFF.

The V and J genes are TRBV11-2 and TRBJ1-2, with unresolved D. The CDR3 consists of 12 residues. The V gene's germline CDR1 is SGHAT and CDR2 FQNNGV. The V end was cut by 0 bases, the J end by 6 bases, with 5 bases between. The CDR3 loop is CASSLDGDGYTF. The CDR3 coding sequence is TGTGCCAGCAGCTTAGATGGGGATGGCTACACCTTC.

The chain couples TRBV7-2 to TRBJ2-3; no clear D gene. CDR1 and CDR2 from the germline V gene are SGHTA and FQGNSA. The CDR3 runs to 13 residues. V dropped 5 bases and J dropped 6 bases, with 12 bases sitting between them. The CDR3 loop reads CASSPSGLDTQYF. In nucleotides, the CDR3 is TGTGCCAGCAGCCCCTCTGGGTTGGATACGCAGTATTTT.

The rearrangement joins TRBV27 to TRBJ1-5, with D tentatively TRBD1 (6 bases). The CDR3 is made up of 15 amino acids. Germline CDR1 reads MNHEY; CDR2 reads SMNVEV (reference sequence). Trimming took off 3 bases at V and 7 bases at J, with 16 bases between the two ends. As DNA, the CDR3 is TGTGCCAGCAGTTTTACAGGGCGGGGCGGCCAGCCCCAGCATTTT. Translating gives CASSFTGRGGQPQHF.

CDR3 sequence (DNA): TGTGCCAGCAGTTGGCAGGGGGCGAGTACAGATACGCAGTATTTT. This sequence encodes CASSWQGASTDTQYF. The rearrangement joins TRBV27 to TRBJ2-3; 8 positions agree with TRBD1. The trim removed 4 bases at V and 3 bases at J, leaving 6 bases unmatched. Germline CDR1 MNHEY, CDR2 SMNVEV (reference sequence). CDR3 size: 15 residues.

The chain joins TRBV4-1 to TRBJ2-1; TRBD1 aligns across 7 bases. Trimming cost V 4 bases and J 7 bases; bases outside gene matches: 7. Per germline, CDR1 MGHRA and CDR2 YSYEKL. CDR3 length equals 14 residues. As DNA, the CDR3 is TGCGCCAGCAGCCCTCGGGACAGTCGAAATGAGCAGTTCTTC. The encoded protein is CASSPRDSRNEQFF.

V gene TRBV6-1 combines with J gene TRBJ1-1, with unresolved D. CDR1 is MNHNS and CDR2 is SASEGT in the germline V gene. This CDR3 has 16 amino acids. Trimming removed 3 bases at V and 2 bases at J, with 16 bases between. The CDR3 sequence is CASSDPLIAGNTEAFF. For the CDR3, the DNA is TGTGCCAGCAGTGACCCCCTAATAGCAGGTAACACTGAAGCTTTCTTT.

The chain joins TRBV7-9 to TRBJ1-1; TRBD1 is a possible D gene (6 bases). The V and J ends lost 2 bases and 4 bases respectively, with 11 bases between them. Germline assignment: CDR1 SEHNR and CDR2 FQNEAQ (reference sequence). There are 14 residues in the CDR3. CDR3 sequence: CASSLLEGGTEAFF. CDR3 sequence (DNA): TGTGCCAGCAGCTTATTGGAGGGGGGCACTGAAGCTTTCTTT. The variable domain in full, with the rest retrieved from reference TRBV7-9 and TRBJ1-1, is DTGVSQNPRHKITKRGQNVTFRCDPISEHNRLYWYRQTLGQGPEFLTYFQNEAQLEKSRLLSDRFSAERPKGSFSTLEIQRTEQGDSAMYLCASSLLEGGTEAFFGQGTRLTVV.

The chain combines TRBV6-6 with TRBJ1-1; D may be TRBD1 (5 bases). The CDR3 covers 15 residues. Germline CDR1 MNHNY, CDR2 SVGAGI (reference sequence). Trimming took 7 bases from V and 0 from J, leaving 15 bases between them. The CDR3 sequence: CASKGENRVNTEAFF. The CDR3 nucleotides read TGTGCCAGCAAAGGGGAAAACAGAGTGAACACTGAAGCTTTCTTT.

This chain uses TRBV27 with TRBJ2-2; the D gene is possibly TRBD2 (5 bases). CDR1 is MNHEY, CDR2 SMNVEV, per germline (reference sequence). The CDR3 contains 15 residues. Between the trimmed V and J ends, which lost 5 bases and 1 base, there was a span of 11 bases. CDR3: CASSLMRENTGELFF. The CDR3 DNA is TGTGCCAGCAGTCTTATGAGGGAGAACACCGGGGAGCTGTTTTTT.

The CDR3 protein is CASSPLGQGYYGYTF. The CDR3 region has the DNA TGCGCCAGCAGCCCCCTGGGACAGGGTTACTATGGCTACACCTTC. The gene calls are TRBV5-1 and TRBJ1-2; 9 nucleotides agree with TRBD1. The V gene's germline CDR1 is SGHRS and CDR2 YFSETQ. There are 15 residues in the CDR3. The junction had 7 bases not matched to a gene; V was cut back by 4 bases and J by 3 bases.